This is a list of T cell receptor beta chains from one sample in a study of CD8 T cells in Susac syndrome. A single record per CDR3 protein comes from TCRdb applying MiXCR to the immunoSEQ multiplex PCR reads. The data hold about 300,000 distinct CDR3 sequences, with more than 75% observed a single time. Material: CD8+ T cells from PBMCs. These receptors all stem from a human donor with multiple sclerosis. CDR3s include the opening cysteine and the closing phenylalanine or tryptophan. Each record gives: CDR3 length, V gene, J gene, D gene, clone size, CDR3 DNA, CDR3 protein. D genes are given only for firm matches. Clone size is shown for a subset of rows, as once, few, many or a class of expanded clone.

15	TRBV20-1	TRBJ2-7	NA	few	TGCAGTGCTAGAGTGATGAGCGTCGGGGGCTACGAGCAGTACTTC	CSARVMSVGGYEQYF
14	TRBV7-9	TRBJ2-7	NA	NA	TGTGCCAGCAGCTTATACTCGGTTACCTACGAGCAGTACTTC	CASSLYSVTYEQYF
13	TRBV7-3	TRBJ1-1	NA	NA	TGTGCCAGCAGCTTAACCGGGGACGGCGAAGCTTTCTTT	CASSLTGDGEAFF
13	TRBV6-4	TRBJ2-7	NA	NA	TGTGCCAGCAGTGACTTTCCGGACGGCGAGCAGTACTTC	CASSDFPDGEQYF
14	TRBV29-1	TRBJ2-3	NA	NA	TGCAGCGTTGAAGATCGAAGCCTCACAGATACGCAGTATTTT	CSVEDRSLTDTQYF
14	TRBV20-1	TRBJ1-2	NA	NA	TGCAGTGCTAGAGATGGGCAGGATAACTATGGCTACACCTTC	CSARDGQDNYGYTF
15	TRBV13	TRBJ1-4	NA	NA	TGTGCCAGCACTTCCCGGGCTGCAACTAATGAAAAACTGTTTTTT	CASTSRAATNEKLFF
15	TRBV6-6	TRBJ1-1	NA	NA	TGTGCCAGCAGTTACCCACGACAGCAGAACACTGAAGCTTTCTTT	CASSYPRQQNTEAFF
15	TRBV7-9	TRBJ1-1	NA	NA	TGTGCCAGCAGCCCACTGAGGGGGTTGAACACTGAAGCTTTCTTT	CASSPLRGLNTEAFF
13	TRBV27	TRBJ2-1	NA	NA	TGTGCCAGCAGCCCGTTATCACTCGGTGAGCAGTTCTTC	CASSPLSLGEQFF
15	TRBV7-8	TRBJ1-2	TRBD1	NA	TGTGCCAGCAGCATACTGGGACAGGGAACGGGCGGCTACACCTTC	CASSILGQGTGGYTF
11	TRBV19	TRBJ2-3	NA	NA	TGTGCCAGTAGGGCAGGGACTACGCAGTATTTT	CASRAGTTQYF
15	TRBV20-1	TRBJ2-2	NA	NA	TGCAGTGCTAGAGATGGGGGCAAGAACACCGGGGAGCTGTTTTTT	CSARDGGKNTGELFF
15	TRBV6-5	TRBJ2-1	TRBD2	NA	TGTGCCAGCGGACCGAGCGGGAGGGCGTACAATGAGCAGTTCTTC	CASGPSGRAYNEQFF
13	TRBV7-9	TRBJ2-1	NA	NA	TGTGCCAGCAGCTCCGTCTTGGTCAATGAGCAGTTCTTC	CASSSVLVNEQFF
11	TRBV12-5	TRBJ2-1	NA	NA	TGTGCTAGTGGTTTGGGGCGGGAGCAGTTCTTC	CASGLGREQFF
14	TRBV7-9	TRBJ2-3	TRBD2	NA	TGTGCCAGCAGCTGGGGACTAGTGATGGATACGCAGTATTTT	CASSWGLVMDTQYF
19	TRBV19	TRBJ1-5	NA	NA	TGTGCCAGTAGTGCAAAGGGGACATCTTCTGGGTATGGCAATCAGCCCCAGCATTTT	CASSAKGTSSGYGNQPQHF
13	TRBV20-1	TRBJ2-2	NA	once	TGCAGTGCTATTAGCGTGAACACCGGGGAGCTGTTTTTT	CSAISVNTGELFF
17	TRBV2	TRBJ2-3	TRBD2	NA	TGTGCCAGCAGAACCGGGACTAGCGGAGCTAACACAGATACGCAGTATTTT	CASRTGTSGANTDTQYF
15	TRBV7-3	TRBJ2-1	NA	NA	TGTGCCAGCAGCCCTACCGGGACAAGCAGGTTCGAGCAGTTCTTC	CASSPTGTSRFEQFF
15	TRBV7-9	TRBJ2-7	TRBD1	NA	TGTGCCAGCAGCCCTGGGGACAGGGGAGTCGGCGAGCAGTACTTC	CASSPGDRGVGEQYF
14	TRBV4-2	TRBJ1-2	NA	NA	TGTGCCAGCAGCCAAGCCAGGGGTAGCGATGGCTACACCTTC	CASSQARGSDGYTF
16	TRBV7-9	TRBJ2-3	TRBD2	NA	TGTGCCAGCAGCTTAGAGACTAGCGGGAGGCCAGATACGCAGTATTTT	CASSLETSGRPDTQYF
14	TRBV20-1	TRBJ2-7	NA	few	TGCAGTGCTAGAGAAAGGGGGAGGGGGTACGAGCAGTACTTC	CSARERGRGYEQYF
15	TRBV5-4	TRBJ2-3	TRBD2	NA	TGTGCCAGCAGCTTGATGCGGGAGTCAGTAGATACGCAGTATTTT	CASSLMRESVDTQYF
16	TRBV30	TRBJ2-1	TRBD2	once	TGTGCCTGGAGTGTACCCGGACTAGCGGGAGGACTTGAGCAGTTCTTC	CAWSVPGLAGGLEQFF
13	TRBV18	TRBJ2-5	NA	NA	TGTGCCAGCTCACCCGACCCCAGGTTTACCCAGTACTTC	CASSPDPRFTQYF
15	TRBV7-6	TRBJ2-7	NA	few	TGTGCCAGCAGCTTAGGGCAGGGAATCCCCCACGAGCAGTACTTC	CASSLGQGIPHEQYF
21	TRBV5-1	TRBJ1-6	TRBD1	NA	TGCGCCAGCAGCTTGGGGGCCTGGACAGGACCCATAGGGACCTATAATTCACCCCTCCACTTT	CASSLGAWTGPIGTYNSPLHF
15	TRBV5-1	TRBJ2-5	NA	NA	TGCGCCAGCAGCATACGACGGACTATTCAAGAGACCCAGTACTTC	CASSIRRTIQETQYF
13	TRBV10-3	TRBJ1-2	TRBD1	few	TGTGCCATCTTCGACAGGGATAACTATGGCTACACCTTC	CAIFDRDNYGYTF
14	TRBV12-3/TRBV12-4	TRBJ1-2	NA	NA	TGTGCCAGCAGCAACCCTCATGGCGGGCGCGGCTACACCTTC	CASSNPHGGRGYTF
15	TRBV19	TRBJ2-5	TRBD1	NA	TGTGCCAGTAGTAACCGGGACAGGGTGGTAGAGACCCAGTACTTC	CASSNRDRVVETQYF
20	TRBV11-3	TRBJ2-1	TRBD2	NA	TGTGCCAGCACCTCCCTGAGGGCTAGCGGGAGGTATAGCTCCTACAATGAGCAGTTCTTC	CASTSLRASGRYSSYNEQFF
13	TRBV4-1	TRBJ2-3	NA	once	TGCGCCAGCAGCCAATTGGGGGCAGATACGCAGTATTTT	CASSQLGADTQYF
14	TRBV10-3	TRBJ2-7	TRBD1	NA	TGTGCCATCAGTGAGACGGGACAGATATACGAGCAGTACTTC	CAISETGQIYEQYF
13	TRBV27	TRBJ2-2	NA	NA	TGTGCCAGCAGTTTTAGCAGCACCGGGGAGCTGTTTTTT	CASSFSSTGELFF
15	TRBV9	TRBJ2-3	NA	NA	TGTGCCAGCAGCCAGGAGGGCGGAGGCACAGATACGCAGTATTTT	CASSQEGGGTDTQYF
16	TRBV15	TRBJ2-6	TRBD1	NA	TGTGCCACCAGCAGCCTCAGGGGGCCTGGGGCCAACGTCCTGACTTTC	CATSSLRGPGANVLTF
12	TRBV4-2	TRBJ1-5	NA	NA	TGTGCCAGCAGCCAAGGCAATCAGTCCCAGCATTTT	CASSQGNQSQHF
16	TRBV12-3/TRBV12-4	TRBJ2-7	NA	NA	TGTGCCAGCAGTTTACTCGGTAGGTCTCAGCGTTACGAGCAGTACTTC	CASSLLGRSQRYEQYF
17	TRBV28	TRBJ2-7	TRBD2	NA	TGTGCCAGCAGTCCTTTTAACGGACTAGCGGGAGCCTACGAGCAGTACTTC	CASSPFNGLAGAYEQYF
18	TRBV14	TRBJ2-5	TRBD1	NA	TGTGCCAGCAGCCTGGAAGACCGCCGGTGGACAGGGCAAGAGACCCAGTACTTC	CASSLEDRRWTGQETQYF
12	TRBV11-2	TRBJ2-1	NA	NA	TGTGCCAGCAGCCCAGCCGTTTTGGAGCAGTTCTTC	CASSPAVLEQFF
17	TRBV27	TRBJ2-1	TRBD2	NA	TGTGCCAGCAGTCCCGGGACTAGCGGGATCTCCTACAATGAGCAGTTCTTC	CASSPGTSGISYNEQFF
19	TRBV15	TRBJ2-6	NA	NA	TGTGCCACCAGCAGAGAAGGGGGGGCCGTCTTCTCTGGGGCCAACGTCCTGACTTTC	CATSREGGAVFSGANVLTF
15	TRBV24-1	TRBJ2-7	TRBD1	NA	TGTGCCACCAGTGATCCCCGGACAGGCACCTACGAGCAGTACTTC	CATSDPRTGTYEQYF
12	TRBV10-3	TRBJ1-1	NA	once	TGTGCCATCAGTGAGTCAAGTACTGAAGCTTTCTTT	CAISESSTEAFF
17	TRBV3-1	TRBJ2-5	TRBD2	NA	TGTGCCAGCAGCCAAGATAGGATAGCGGGAGGTTTTAAGACCCAGTACTTC	CASSQDRIAGGFKTQYF
14	TRBV25-1	TRBJ1-4	NA	NA	TGTGCCAGCAGTGATAGTGAAATGGGGGAAAAACTGTTTTTT	CASSDSEMGEKLFF
16	TRBV4-2	TRBJ2-7	NA	few	TGTGCCAGCAGCCCCTCAGGGCTCGACGGAAGCTACGAGCAGTACTTC	CASSPSGLDGSYEQYF
18	TRBV6-2/TRBV6-3	TRBJ2-3	TRBD1	NA	TGTGCCAGCAGTTTCCGATTTCGACAGGGTGCGAACACAGATACGCAGTATTTT	CASSFRFRQGANTDTQYF
15	TRBV7-8	TRBJ2-5	TRBD2	NA	TGTGCCAGCTTCCCAGCGGGAGGGCAGGGGGAGACCCAGTACTTC	CASFPAGGQGETQYF
17	TRBV27	TRBJ2-7	TRBD1	NA	TGTGCCAGCATGGCGCTCCTGAGTACAGGGGCAGACTACGAGCAGTACTTC	CASMALLSTGADYEQYF
13	TRBV7-3	TRBJ2-1	TRBD2	NA	TGTGCCAGCTCAAACACTAGCGGCAATGAGCAGTTCTTC	CASSNTSGNEQFF
14	TRBV6-1	TRBJ1-5	NA	NA	TGTGCCAGCAGCATCGGGACCAACAATCAGCCCCAGCATTTT	CASSIGTNNQPQHF